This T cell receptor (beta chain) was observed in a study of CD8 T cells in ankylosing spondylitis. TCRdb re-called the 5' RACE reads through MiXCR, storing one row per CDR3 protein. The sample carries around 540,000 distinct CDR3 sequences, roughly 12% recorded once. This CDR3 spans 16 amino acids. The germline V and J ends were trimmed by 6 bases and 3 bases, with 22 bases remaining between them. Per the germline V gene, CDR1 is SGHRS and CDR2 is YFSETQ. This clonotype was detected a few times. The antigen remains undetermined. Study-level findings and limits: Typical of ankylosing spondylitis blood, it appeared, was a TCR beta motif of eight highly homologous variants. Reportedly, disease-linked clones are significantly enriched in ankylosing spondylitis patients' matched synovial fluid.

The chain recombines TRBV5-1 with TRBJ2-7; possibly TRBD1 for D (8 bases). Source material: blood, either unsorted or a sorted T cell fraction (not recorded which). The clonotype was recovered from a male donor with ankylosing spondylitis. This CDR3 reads CASNPTGASGDYEQYV. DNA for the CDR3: TGCGCCAGCAACCCGACAGGGGCTAGCGGAGACTACGAGCAGTACGTC.